This T cell receptor (beta chain) derives from a study of shared clonotypes between healthy human individuals. Study summary: Donors, aged 18 to 49, were a couple of women and a few men.

The CDR3 runs 15 residues. V lost 6 bases and J 10 bases, leaving 19 bases between the germline ends. Germline V gene sequence: CDR1 SEHNR, CDR2 FQNEAQ (reference sequence). Whole-study findings and limits: Memory subsets generally showed lower estimated richness than naive subsets.

The assay was carried out at the deep level. When replicate PCRs were run on sorted subsets, they used 200 to 250 ng DNA, 28,000 or so T cell genomes. TCRdb's copy holds only in-frame clones and misses some; the assay was immunoSEQ multiplex PCR. Among 2,500,000 or so clones listed, under 95% were seen once. A remark on this clone: Its cognate antigen is unknown.

The clonotype was recovered from a man between 18 and 29 years old in good health. Some clones in this sample may be carry-over from other donors' samples. The specimen was naive CD4+ T cells from PBMCs. Subset meaning: CD45RA+ positively selected. The chain joins TRBV7-9 to TRBJ1-6, with a possible D match to TRBD1 (6 bases). CDR3 in DNA: TGTGCCAGCAGTCCGGCCTCGTCAGGGGCCTCACCCCTCCACTTT. Amino acid sequence: CASSPASSGASPLHF.